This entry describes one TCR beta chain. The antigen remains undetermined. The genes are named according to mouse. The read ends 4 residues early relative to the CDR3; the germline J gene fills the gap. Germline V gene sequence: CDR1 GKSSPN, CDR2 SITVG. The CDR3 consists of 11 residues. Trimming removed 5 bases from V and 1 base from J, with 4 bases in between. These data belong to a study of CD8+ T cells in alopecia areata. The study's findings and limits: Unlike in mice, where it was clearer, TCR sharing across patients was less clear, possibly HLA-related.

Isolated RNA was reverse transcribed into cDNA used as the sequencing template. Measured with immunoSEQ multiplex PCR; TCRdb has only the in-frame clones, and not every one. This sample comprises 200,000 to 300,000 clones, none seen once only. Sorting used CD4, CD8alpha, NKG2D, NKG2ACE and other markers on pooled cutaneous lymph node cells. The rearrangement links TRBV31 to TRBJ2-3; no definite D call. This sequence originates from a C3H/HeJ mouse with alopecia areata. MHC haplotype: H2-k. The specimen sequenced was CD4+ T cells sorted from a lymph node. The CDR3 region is CAWQGAETLYF. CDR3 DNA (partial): TGTGCCTGGCAGGGTGCAGAA.